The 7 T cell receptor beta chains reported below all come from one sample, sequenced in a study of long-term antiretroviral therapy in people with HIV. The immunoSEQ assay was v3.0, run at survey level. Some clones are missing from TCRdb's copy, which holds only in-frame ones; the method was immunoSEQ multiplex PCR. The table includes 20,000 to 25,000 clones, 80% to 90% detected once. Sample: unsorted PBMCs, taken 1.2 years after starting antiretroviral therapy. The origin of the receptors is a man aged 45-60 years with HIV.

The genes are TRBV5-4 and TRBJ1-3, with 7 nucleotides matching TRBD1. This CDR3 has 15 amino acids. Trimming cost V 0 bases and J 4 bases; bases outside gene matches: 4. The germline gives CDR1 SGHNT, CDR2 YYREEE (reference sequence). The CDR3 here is CASSLDRGFGNTIYF. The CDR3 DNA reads TGTGCCAGCAGCTTGGACAGGGGATTCGGAAACACCATATATTTT.

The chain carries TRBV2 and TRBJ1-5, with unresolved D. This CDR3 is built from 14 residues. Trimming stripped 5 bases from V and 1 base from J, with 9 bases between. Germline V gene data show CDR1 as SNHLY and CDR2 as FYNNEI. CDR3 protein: CASSLFRSNQPQHF. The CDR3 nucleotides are TGTGCCAGCAGTTTGTTCCGGAGCAATCAGCCCCAGCATTTT.

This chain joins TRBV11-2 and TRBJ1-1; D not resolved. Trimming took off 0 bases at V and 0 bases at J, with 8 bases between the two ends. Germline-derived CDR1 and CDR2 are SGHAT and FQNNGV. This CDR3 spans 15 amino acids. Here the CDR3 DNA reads TGTGCCAGCAGCTTAGATCATCGGATGAACACTGAAGCTTTCTTT. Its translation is CASSLDHRMNTEAFF.

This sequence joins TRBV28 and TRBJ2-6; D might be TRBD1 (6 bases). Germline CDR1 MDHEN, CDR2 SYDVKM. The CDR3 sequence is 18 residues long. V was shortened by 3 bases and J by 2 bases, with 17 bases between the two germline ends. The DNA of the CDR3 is TGTGCCAGCAGTTTCTCACAGGGAGTGAGAACTGGGGCCAACGTCCTGACTTTC. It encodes CASSFSQGVRTGANVLTF.

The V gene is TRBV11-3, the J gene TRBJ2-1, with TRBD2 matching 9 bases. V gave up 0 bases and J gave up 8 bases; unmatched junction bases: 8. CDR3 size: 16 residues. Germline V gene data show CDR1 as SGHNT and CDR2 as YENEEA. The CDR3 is CASSLDGRGGVDEQFF. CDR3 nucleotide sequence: TGTGCCAGCAGCTTAGATGGGCGGGGGGGCGTCGATGAGCAGTTCTTC.

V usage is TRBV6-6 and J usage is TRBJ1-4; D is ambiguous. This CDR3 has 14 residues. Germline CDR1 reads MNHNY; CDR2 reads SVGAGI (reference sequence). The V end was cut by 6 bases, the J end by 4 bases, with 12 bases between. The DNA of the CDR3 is TGTGCCAGCAGGGCGACCTCCCGTAATGAAAAACTGTTTTTT. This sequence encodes CASRATSRNEKLFF.

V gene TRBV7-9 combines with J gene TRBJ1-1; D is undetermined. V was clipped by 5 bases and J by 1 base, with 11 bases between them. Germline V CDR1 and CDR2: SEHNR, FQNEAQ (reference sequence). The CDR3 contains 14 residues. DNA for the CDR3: TGTGCCAGCAGCCGCTGGGGTACGAACACTGAAGCTTTCTTT. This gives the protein CASSRWGTNTEAFF.